This T cell receptor (beta chain) is from a study of blood T cell repertoires in COVID-19. Study information: In each case, the material was cDNA or gDNA derived from T cells, B-cell-depleted T cells, or PBMCs.

CDR1 and CDR2 from the germline V gene are SGHRS and YFSETQ. With V trimmed by 3 bases and J by 3 bases, 3 bases remained unmatched. This CDR3 region has 16 residues. Assay: immunoSEQ multiplex PCR; the TCRdb copy retains only in-frame clones and omits some. Of fewer than 150,000 clones in the sample, roughly 88% were seen once. J is TRBJ2-1 and V is TRBV5-1; 13 nucleotides line up with TRBD2. The material sequenced was peripheral blood. The TCR was taken from a woman in her 70s who had recovered from COVID-19. The CDR3 region has the DNA TGCGCCAGCAGCTGGGGACTAGCGGGAAACTACAATGAGCAGTTCTTC. This codes for CASSWGLAGNYNEQFF.